Following are 25 T cell receptor beta chains from one sample sequenced in a study of shared clonotypes between healthy human individuals. TCRdb keeps only in-frame clones here, not all; method: immunoSEQ multiplex PCR. The table records over a million clones, around 97% of them present only once. The sample comprised naive CD4+ T cells sorted from blood. Subset of the sample: CD45RA+ positively selected. The receptors come from a man aged 25-45 years in good health.

About this clone: The same CDR3 also results from other DNA sequences found in this sample. The chain carries TRBV5-1 and TRBJ2-1, with 11 nucleotides matching TRBD2. The ends lost 1 base at V and 4 bases at J; junction bases unmatched: 4. The CDR3 has 16 amino acids. The germline V gene has CDR1 SGHRS and CDR2 YFSETQ. The CDR3 DNA follows: TGCGCCAGCAGCTTGACTCTAGCGGGAGGTTACAATGAGCAGTTCTTC. This codes for CASSLTLAGGYNEQFF.

The CDR3 sequence: CASSPQAGLYEQYF. CDR3 coding DNA: TGTGCCAGCTCACCACAGGCAGGGCTCTACGAGCAGTACTTC. The chain carries TRBV18 and TRBJ2-7; tentatively, D is TRBD1 (5 bases). The CDR3 extends over 14 amino acids. The V end lost 1 base, the J end lost 3 bases, and 10 bases lay between the germline ends. Germline values: CDR1 KGHSH, CDR2 LQKENI.

Regarding this clone: The sample has other DNA sequences that encode this CDR3 too. The J gene is TRBJ2-5, the V gene TRBV9, with 10 nucleotides matching TRBD2. The CDR3 loop spans 16 amino acids. CDR1 is SGDLS, CDR2 YYNGEE, per germline. Trimming cost V 0 bases and J 2 bases; bases outside gene matches: 4. The CDR3 region has the DNA TGTGCCAGCAGCGTAGGGTCTAGCGGGAGACAAGAGACCCAGTACTTC. Its translation is CASSVGSSGRQETQYF. The whole variable domain, filled in from reference TRBV9 and TRBJ2-5, reads DSGVTQTPKHLITATGQRVTLRCSPRSGDLSVYWYQQSLDQGLQFLIQYYNGEERAKGNILERFSAQQFPDLHSELNLSSLELGDSALYFCASSVGSSGRQETQYFGPGTRLLVL.

The chain links TRBV6-5 to TRBJ2-7, with D hard to call. The V end was cut by 0 bases, the J end by 6 bases, with 18 bases between. The CDR3 covers 16 residues. CDR1 MNHEY and CDR2 SVGAGI come from the germline V gene. Here the CDR3 DNA reads TGTGCCAGCAGTTACTCCTTGACCACCATTTCGGGCGAGCAGTACTTC. Translated: CASSYSLTTISGEQYF.

The chain joins TRBV15 to TRBJ2-1; unclear D gene. The ends were cut back, 5 bases at V and 5 bases at J, with 25 bases in the middle. The CDR3 is 18 amino acids. CDR1 and CDR2 (germline): LNHNV, YYDKDF (reference sequence). The CDR3 sequence: CATSGPGNRATVNNEQFF. As DNA, the CDR3 is TGTGCCACCAGCGGTCCAGGTAACCGCGCCACCGTAAACAATGAGCAGTTCTTC.

V is TRBV5-4 and J is TRBJ2-5, with 9 bases lining up with TRBD2. Germline assignment: CDR1 SGHNT and CDR2 YYREEE (reference sequence). The CDR3 is made up of 14 amino acids. Trimming cost V 4 bases and J 4 bases; bases outside gene matches: 5. The CDR3 protein is CASSMELAGETQYF. CDR3 DNA: TGTGCCAGCAGCATGGAACTAGCGGGAGAGACCCAGTACTTC. Complete variable domain (other parts from reference TRBV5-4 and TRBJ2-5): ETGVTQSPTHLIKTRGQQVTLRCSSQSGHNTVSWYQQALGQGPQFIFQYYREEENGRGNFPPRFSGLQFPNYSSELNVNALELDDSALYLCASSMELAGETQYFGPGTRLLVL.

There are a few counts of this clone. The rearrangement joins TRBV14 to TRBJ1-2, with D unclear. The CDR3 has 13 residues. From germline, CDR1 is SGHDN and CDR2 FVKESK. V was trimmed by 0 bases and J by 4 bases, leaving 6 bases between them. CDR3 DNA sequence: TGTGCCAGCAGCCAAGATCTTACCTATGGCTACACCTTC. This translates into CASSQDLTYGYTF.

The chain carries TRBV11-2 and TRBJ2-1; D is possibly TRBD1 (7 bases). V gave up 2 bases and J gave up 2 bases, with 13 bases separating them. The CDR3 totals 16 residues. The V gene's germline CDR1 is SGHAT and CDR2 FQNNGV. CDR3 DNA: TGTGCCAGCAGCTTATTTCGCAGGGGGGCCTACAATGAGCAGTTCTTC. Translated, it gives CASSLFRRGAYNEQFF. The entire variable domain, with the rest obtained from reference TRBV11-2 and TRBJ2-1, is as follows: EAGVAQSPRYKIIEKRQSVAFWCNPISGHATLYWYQQILGQGPKLLIQFQNNGVVDDSQLPKDRFSAERLKGVDSTLKIQPAKLEDSAVYLCASSLFRRGAYNEQFFGPGTRLTVL.

The genes are TRBV10-2 and TRBJ1-1; 11 nucleotides agree with TRBD1. Looked up from germline, CDR1 is WSHSY and CDR2 is SAAADI. CDR3 length equals 18 residues. V lost 8 bases and J lost 3; bases outside the gene matches: 17. For the CDR3, the DNA is TGCGCCAGCGTCCTCCGGCGGGGACAGGGGGTTTGGTACACTGAAGCTTTCTTT. The encoded protein is CASVLRRGQGVWYTEAFF.

The V call is TRBV5-6, the J call TRBJ1-2; D is ambiguous. CDR1 SGHDT and CDR2 YYEEEE come from the germline V gene. CDR3 length equals 17 residues. Trimming removed 4 bases from V and 0 bases from J, with 19 bases in between. In DNA form, the CDR3 reads TGTGCCAGCAGCCGTTGGATTGAGGGCGTCACTAACTATGGCTACACCTTC. It encodes CASSRWIEGVTNYGYTF.

This rearrangement joins TRBV6-5 to TRBJ2-5, with 10 bases aligning to TRBD1. J gave up 4 bases and V 3 bases, and 2 bases lay outside the gene matches. Germline CDR1 is MNHEY and CDR2 is SVGAGI. The CDR3 is 14 amino acids. CDR3 residues: CASSYGTGVETQYF. CDR3 nucleotide sequence: TGTGCCAGCAGTTATGGGACAGGGGTAGAGACCCAGTACTTC.

The chain links TRBV7-2 to TRBJ1-2; no reliable D call. Per the germline V gene, CDR1 is SGHTA and CDR2 is FQGNSA. V lost 7 bases, J lost 5 bases, and 17 bases lay in between. This CDR3 contains 14 residues. This chain's CDR3 is CASNDSPGEYGYTF. Here the CDR3 DNA reads TGTGCCAGCAACGACTCGCCAGGAGAATATGGCTACACCTTC.

The chain joins TRBV11-2 to TRBJ2-7; D gene uncertain. Germline V gene data show CDR1 as SGHAT and CDR2 as FQNNGV. The CDR3 extends over 15 amino acids. Trimming removed 5 bases at V and 2 bases at J, with 16 bases between. The CDR3 sequence is CASSHLTVETYEQYF. The DNA of the CDR3 is TGTGCCAGCAGCCACCTTACAGTGGAAACCTACGAGCAGTACTTC. Together with reference TRBV11-2 and TRBJ2-7, the CDR3 gives the full variable domain: EAGVAQSPRYKIIEKRQSVAFWCNPISGHATLYWYQQILGQGPKLLIQFQNNGVVDDSQLPKDRFSAERLKGVDSTLKIQPAKLEDSAVYLCASSHLTVETYEQYFGPGTRLTVT.

This clone was detected once. CDR3 sequence: CASSLASRLPPTF. Here the CDR3 DNA reads TGTGCCAGCAGCTTAGCATCACGCTTGCCCCCCACCTTC. V usage is TRBV7-2 and J usage is TRBJ1-2; D unresolved. V lost 0 bases to trimming and J lost 13 bases, with 15 bases between them. Germline lookup yields CDR1 SGHTA and CDR2 FQGNSA. This CDR3 is built from 13 residues.

This chain joins TRBV25-1 and TRBJ2-5, with D possibly matching TRBD1 (5 bases). The germline V gene has CDR1 MGHDK and CDR2 SYGVNS. The CDR3 spans 14 residues. Between the trimmed V and J ends, which lost 2 bases and 1 base, there was a span of 8 bases. For the CDR3, the DNA is TGTGCCAGCAGTGAAGGGGCAGGCCAAGAGACCCAGTACTTC. Its translation: CASSEGAGQETQYF.

This clone showed up just once. V gene TRBV5-1 combines with J gene TRBJ2-7; the D gene could be TRBD1 or TRBD2 (5 bases each). Germline V gene sequence: CDR1 SGHRS, CDR2 YFSETQ. CDR3 size: 17 residues. V was cut by 0 bases and J by 0 bases, with 16 bases left in between. CDR3 DNA: TGCGCCAGCAGCTTGGGTTGGGGGTTAGCCGTCTCCTACGAGCAGTACTTC. Translating it yields CASSLGWGLAVSYEQYF.

This sequence joins TRBV19 and TRBJ2-7; 9 nucleotides line up with TRBD2. Germline lookup yields CDR1 LNHDA and CDR2 SQIVND (reference sequence). V trimming: 5 bases; J trimming: 1 base; junction bases outside the gene matches: 12. The CDR3 runs to 17 residues. CDR3 protein: CASSPGLAQPLSYEQYF. CDR3 nucleotides: TGTGCCAGTAGTCCGGGACTAGCTCAGCCCCTTTCCTACGAGCAGTACTTC. Together with reference TRBV19 and TRBJ2-7, the CDR3 gives the full variable domain: DGGITQSPKYLFRKEGQNVTLSCEQNLNHDAMYWYRQDPGQGLRLIYYSQIVNDFQKGDIAEGYSVSREKKESFPLTVTSAQKNPTAFYLCASSPGLAQPLSYEQYFGPGTRLTVT.

V usage is TRBV5-1 and J usage is TRBJ2-7; 9 bases map to TRBD2. This CDR3 comprises 16 residues. V was clipped by 4 bases and J by 6 bases; unmatched bases: 14. CDR1 and CDR2 from the germline V gene are SGHRS and YFSETQ. The CDR3 loop reads CASSLTPPGLAVEQYF. CDR3 coding DNA: TGCGCCAGCAGCCTCACGCCTCCGGGACTAGCAGTCGAGCAGTACTTC.

The CDR3 loop is CASSMRTVWRGSSYNEQFF. CDR3 DNA sequence: TGTGCCAGCAGCATGAGGACAGTGTGGCGGGGTAGCTCCTACAATGAGCAGTTCTTC. The chain has TRBV5-4 and TRBJ2-1, with D tentatively TRBD1 or TRBD2 (6 bases each). The CDR3 totals 19 residues. V lost 4 bases and J lost 0, with 23 bases in between. From germline, CDR1 is SGHNT and CDR2 YYREEE (reference sequence).

The chain employs TRBV28 and TRBJ1-4, with D tentatively TRBD1 (5 bases). Germline V gene sequence: CDR1 MDHEN, CDR2 SYDVKM. The length of the CDR3 is 15 residues. Trimming shortened V by 4 bases and J by 8 bases, and 17 bases separated the two germline ends. The CDR3, as DNA: TGTGCCAGCAGTTCCCGGGGCCCGCGGGGGGAAAAACTGTTTTTT. Translated, it gives CASSSRGPRGEKLFF.

Worth noting for this clone: This sample includes further DNA sequences coding for the same CDR3. The chain recombines TRBV18 with TRBJ2-3; 7 bases are a match to TRBD1. The J segment lost 4 bases and the V segment lost 2 bases, leaving 3 bases of the junction unmatched. The CDR3 runs 14 residues. The germline V gene has CDR1 KGHSH and CDR2 LQKENI. The CDR3 reads CASSPGTGADTQYF. The CDR3 DNA is TGTGCCAGCTCACCAGGTACAGGGGCAGATACGCAGTATTTT.

The chain is built from TRBV7-8 and TRBJ2-7; 14 bases map to TRBD2. CDR3 size: 18 residues. Trimming took 4 bases from V and 8 from J; bases not matched to a gene: 16. Germline-derived CDR1 and CDR2 are SGHVS and FQNEAQ. For the CDR3, the DNA is TGTGCCAGCAGCTCCGGGGGGGGACTAGCGGGAGATAGCTATAAGCAGTACTTC. Its protein product is CASSSGGGLAGDSYKQYF.

J is TRBJ1-4 and V is TRBV5-1; 11 bases line up with TRBD1. J was trimmed by 8 bases and V by 4 bases; bases with no gene match: 10. This CDR3 has 16 amino acids. CDR1 is SGHRS, CDR2 YFSETQ, per germline. The CDR3 DNA sequence: TGCGCCAGCAGCAATCTAGGACAGGGGGCGACGGAAAAACTGTTTTTT. Translated: CASSNLGQGATEKLFF.

This clone was recorded once. This chain links TRBV5-1 with TRBJ1-1; the D is unclear. Germline V CDR1 and CDR2: SGHRS, YFSETQ. The CDR3 is made up of 14 amino acids. V was cut by 6 bases and J by 3 bases, with 15 bases left in between. CDR3 loop: CASKSPGSDTEAFF. For the CDR3, the DNA is TGCGCCAGCAAGAGTCCGGGGTCGGACACTGAAGCTTTCTTT.

The chain employs TRBV4-1 and TRBJ2-2, with 9 bases lining up with TRBD2. The trim removed 4 bases at V and 9 bases at J, leaving 6 bases unmatched. Germline lookup yields CDR1 MGHRA and CDR2 YSYEKL. This CDR3 is built from 14 residues. For the CDR3, the DNA is TGCGCCAGCAGCCCGGGACTAGCCGTAAGGGAGCTGTTTTTT. Translating it yields CASSPGLAVRELFF.